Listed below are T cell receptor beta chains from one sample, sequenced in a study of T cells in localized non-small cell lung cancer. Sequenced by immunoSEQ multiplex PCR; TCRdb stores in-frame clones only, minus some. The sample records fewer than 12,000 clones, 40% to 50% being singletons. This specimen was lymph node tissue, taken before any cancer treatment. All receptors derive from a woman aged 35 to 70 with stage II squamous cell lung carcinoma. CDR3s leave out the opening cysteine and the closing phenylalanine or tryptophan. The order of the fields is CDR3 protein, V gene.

cdr3_aa: ASSWGRQGYT; v_call: TRBV28
cdr3_aa: ASRTGGTTNTEAF; v_call: TRBV10-3
cdr3_aa: ASSQTGGITGELF; v_call: TRBV14
cdr3_aa: ASLPQGRPGELF; v_call: TRBV19
cdr3_aa: ASSLSGRSLWEKLF; v_call: TRBV11-3
cdr3_aa: ASSLSHTSLSSYEQY; v_call: TRBV19
cdr3_aa: ASSARQGENSPLH; v_call: TRBV5-1
cdr3_aa: ASSPNRAQNSPLH; v_call: TRBV14
cdr3_aa: ASSPPVAGPDRGGYT; v_call: TRBV18
cdr3_aa: ASSLGIPGGMYEQY; v_call: TRBV11-3
cdr3_aa: ASSMGSASSYNEQF; v_call: TRBV19
cdr3_aa: ASSPAGLTGELF; v_call: TRBV9
cdr3_aa: SVVGTSGGPGETQY; v_call: TRBV29-1
cdr3_aa: ASSSQEGTGNTIY; v_call: TRBV5-1
cdr3_aa: ASSLRGSSTDTQY; v_call: TRBV11-3
cdr3_aa: ASSIFQGGSNTGELF; v_call: TRBV19